The following is a T cell receptor (beta chain) sequence with its context. The entry originates in a study of blood T cell repertoires in COVID-19. Under the authors' procedure: Scientists estimated how many nucleated cells there were by amplifying reference gene primers. Only in-frame clones appear in the TCRdb table, and some are missing; sequencing was by immunoSEQ multiplex PCR. Clonal size and the V and J genes are those of that table, whereas D and trimming came from the DNA. The repertoire has about 140,000 clones, 88% of them found once; the top ten carry about 1.6%. This CDR3 has 16 amino acids. CDR1 is MNHEY, CDR2 SVGAGI, per germline. Germline trimming cut 0 bases from V and 4 bases from J; bases unmatched to any gene: 6.

J is TRBJ1-5 and V is TRBV6-5, with TRBD1 matching 7 bases. This clonotype was obtained from a woman aged 55-75 years with acute or convalescent COVID-19. The sample was peripheral blood. This CDR3 is CASSYSAGGRNQPQHF. CDR3 bases: TGTGCCAGCAGTTACTCGGCAGGGGGTCGGAATCAGCCCCAGCATTTT.